This T cell receptor beta chain was obtained from a study of cytomegalovirus exposure and HLA in healthy donors (dated by TCRdb to about 2017). General notes on the study: According to an earlier analysis of several hundred of the donors, about 170 million T cells yielded 95 million to 140 million unique TCR beta sequences and approximately 280 Gb of sequence data. About 280 gigabases of sequencing data and 70 million to 100 million unique TCR sequences were included in an early release covering several hundred HLA-typed donors. Of the approximately 400 genotyped donors, 65% to 90% were placed in the genetic ancestry cluster associated with self-reported Caucasian donors. The study was designed to test whether signatures of past pathogen exposure could be identified by cataloging public T cell receptors. The study profiled the T cell repertoires of some 610 subjects by immunosequencing and related them to cytomegalovirus serostatus. Besides the first cohort of hundreds of subjects, a separate validation cohort made up of 120 different subjects was used. To predict cytomegalovirus infection status, the study combined high-throughput TCR immunosequencing, statistical association of individual TCRs with disease status, and machine learning. To study patterns of TCR occurrence, a later analysis re-analyzed previously published TCR beta repertoires from just over 650 donors and added high-resolution HLA genotyping. The later analysis used no new phenotypic data to find candidate immune exposures, relying instead on TCR beta sequences and their occurrence across donors. To decide whether each TCR beta V gene segment behaved as functional or pseudogenic, an earlier analysis of several hundred of the donors relied on high-throughput TCR beta sequencing. Donor age, sex, ethnicity and CMV serostatus were collected together with the repertoire data. In a later genetic analysis, genome-wide SNP genotypes for about three fifths of the roughly 670 donors were used, and that subset was treated as a discovery cohort. All discovery cohort repertoires had been generated using a single sequencing platform. Both class I and class II loci were covered by HLA typing, at four-digit resolution. Typing coverage differed by locus: A, B, C, DRB1 and DQB1 were typed in roughly 620-640 donors, DQA1 in roughly 510, DPA1 in some 610, and DPB1 in 472. A handful of DR-DQ haplotypes were handled as single units for association and clustering because linkage in the cohort was strong. Across approximately 400 genotyped donors of the cohort, an average of approximately 240,000 unique TCR beta nucleotide sequences per donor were sequenced, and approximately 17% of those sequences were non-productive.

With regard to this clone: This clone's antigen is unknown. Base qualities are not at hand, and no much larger clone is one base apart.

The cohort comprised approximately 700 healthy bone marrow donors. At the time of sampling, all cohort members were nominally healthy, though unrecorded immune exposures were likely present. Of the roughly 670 cohort members, around 290 had a positive CMV serostatus and 350 to 450 had a negative one, while no CMV serostatus was recorded for the donor. Each donor provided a peripheral blood sample, and peripheral blood mononuclear cells were used for TCR beta sequencing. The Qiagen DNeasy Blood Extraction Kit was used to extract genomic DNA from the blood cell samples. Library generation was performed with the immunoSEQ multiplex PCR assay. For the multiplex PCR, a mixture combining 60 forward primers for TCR Vbeta segments and 13 reverse primers for TCR Jbeta segments was used. Amplification of the CDR3 region of rearranged TCR beta genes was performed with a multiplex PCR assay on genomic DNA. The amplified TCR beta libraries were sequenced on the Illumina HiSeq System as 87-base-pair reads. The published analysis was carried out like this. A later analysis tallied tens of millions of unique TCR beta chains across the approximately 670 repertoires, and about 10 million of those chains were shared by two or more donors. Raw reads were error-corrected and collapsed into unique sequences with a nearest-neighbor algorithm that merged closely related sequences to remove PCR and sequencing errors. To assign V, D and J gene segments, CDR3 sequences were aligned to IMGT reference sequences. For a sequence to be retained, a match of at least six nucleotides was required to both a V gene segment and a J gene segment. Rearrangements were called productive when the CDR3 lacked stop codons and stayed in frame with V and J; all others were non-productive. Following IMGT convention, CDR3 was defined as the stretch from the second conserved V-encoded cysteine to the conserved J-encoded phenylalanine. Sequences without an unambiguous match to a single V gene segment were excluded from the earlier analysis of 500 to 700 of the donors. An earlier analysis of approximately 590 of the donors classified V segments as functional when productive rearrangements were above 56.7% and as segregating when the standard deviation between donors was above 5%. A statistical classification framework was developed to diagnose cytomegalovirus status using the catalog of TCR beta chain sequences. V and J gene assignment, in a later analysis, came from comparing TCR nucleotide sequences with IMGT/GENE-DB human TR gene sequences. Using the TCRdist pipeline, a later analysis assigned CDR3 sequences along with most-parsimonious VDJ recombination scenarios. In a later analysis, each TCR beta chain was defined by its CDR3 amino acid sequence together with its V-gene family, and reads without a unique V-gene family were excluded. A later analysis removed 550 to 650 highly shared, low-generation-probability nucleotide sequences to deal with suspected cross-contamination and a sequencing artifact. In a later analysis, a clonal expansion index was calculated for each public chain from normalized within-repertoire ranks of inferred template counts. A later analysis computed generation probabilities with a VDJ recombination model fitted to out-of-frame rearrangements, and checked the results against IGoR. In a later analysis, TCR-TCR, TCR-HLA and TCR-CMV co-occurrence was scored with hypergeometric tests, and a repertoire-size bias correction was applied to TCR pairs. In a later analysis, false discovery rates were estimated by permuting HLA or CMV assignments 20 times. In a later analysis, co-occurring TCRs were grouped with DBSCAN, and TCRdist sequence similarity was added when clustering was performed within HLA-allele-positive subsets. Repertoires with fewer than 30,000 or more than 120,000 public chains were left out of co-occurrence clustering, as were four to six repertoires with anomalous nucleotide sharing. Not all clones reach the TCRdb copy of this immuneACCESS table, which keeps in-frame sequences only. Checked studies attribute under half of the gap to unresolved V genes and leave the rest unexplained. The V and J calls and clone size are taken from that table; D and trimming were inferred from the DNA. Within this sample are over 95,000 clones, with roughly 69% of them counted one time only. Approximately 1.9% of the sample is in the top ten clones.

What the study reported, not specific to this receptor: A cluster of highly shared sequence variants was judged likely to represent a technical artifact of the sequencing pipeline. A later analysis reported that several top co-occurrence clusters appeared linked to parvovirus B19, influenza, CMV and Epstein-Barr virus. The presence/absence analyses assumed that sequencing depth was roughly uniform across donors, and that assumption may not be true. Broadly in line with IMGT annotations, most TCR beta V segments showed up in productive rearrangements about 87% or about 30% of the time in an earlier analysis of under 700 of the donors. While some public TCRs were present in many individuals, most TCR sequences turned up only very rarely across donors. Specific HLA alleles were associated with 18,000 or so TCR beta sequences at a false discovery rate of 0.05 in a later analysis. In a later analysis, TCR association rates were found to vary across HLA loci, with the most associated TCRs seen for DRB1 alleles and the fewest for HLA-C alleles. A further reported finding was that TCR beta sequences accurately predicted the HLA-A and HLA-B alleles for most subjects in the first cohort. When HLA alleles, especially DR and DQ, strongly co-occurred, TCR associations were difficult to assign to individual alleles. Linkage disequilibrium might explain the correlated functional status among segregating V segments, but an unknown experimental factor could not be excluded. The 87-base-pair reads could not distinguish some IMGT-functional V segments, including TRBV6-2 and TRBV6-3, so those segments were excluded. In vitro tests confirmed that a few of the cytomegalovirus-associated TCR beta chains recognize cytomegalovirus antigens. A later analysis found that HLA-associated TCR beta chains were more clonally expanded and had lower generation probabilities than equally common non-associated chains. Because counts were too low, roughly 16 rarely observed V segments, including chromosome 9 orphons, were left out of the earlier analysis of 587 of the donors. In the study, some 180 TCR beta chains were listed as associated with cytomegalovirus. CMV serostatus was the only immune exposure information available for the cohort. Most CMV-associated TCR beta chains appeared to be HLA-restricted in a later analysis, and the HLA associations seemed to be driven largely by CMV exposure. The authors suggested that the approach could potentially be generalized to other disease states and immunological phenotypes. A later genetic analysis reported fewer N-insertions in productive TCRs among donors in an Asian-associated ancestry cluster than the roughly 620-donor mean. In both the original and validation cohorts, the classifier was reported to diagnose cytomegalovirus status with high specificity and sensitivity. In a later genetic analysis, a missense DCLRE1C variant was associated with V-gene and J-gene trimming of TCR beta chains, and the association was replicated in an independent cohort. Because some donors lacked HLA typing at each locus, the association tests relied only on the typed subset. In this cohort, only TCR beta chains were sequenced, and detectable features were limited by the absence of alpha or paired-chain data.

The germline V gene yields SGHDT for CDR1 and YYEEEE for CDR2. V is cut back by 0 bases and J by 7 bases, with 7 bases in the junction unmatched. The CDR3 spans 15 residues, from the cysteine through the phenylalanine. The DNA shown is the 45-base CDR3, in frame from base 1. The clonotype originates from a human donor in good health. The rearranged chain carries TRBV5-6 and TRBJ2-1, and 7 bases in between align with TRBD2. The sequencing sample was made of PBMCs. The CDR3 reads as follows: CASSLVGREANEQFF. The DNA is as follows: TGTGCCAGCAGCTTGGTGGGCCGGGAGGCGAATGAGCAGTTCTTC.